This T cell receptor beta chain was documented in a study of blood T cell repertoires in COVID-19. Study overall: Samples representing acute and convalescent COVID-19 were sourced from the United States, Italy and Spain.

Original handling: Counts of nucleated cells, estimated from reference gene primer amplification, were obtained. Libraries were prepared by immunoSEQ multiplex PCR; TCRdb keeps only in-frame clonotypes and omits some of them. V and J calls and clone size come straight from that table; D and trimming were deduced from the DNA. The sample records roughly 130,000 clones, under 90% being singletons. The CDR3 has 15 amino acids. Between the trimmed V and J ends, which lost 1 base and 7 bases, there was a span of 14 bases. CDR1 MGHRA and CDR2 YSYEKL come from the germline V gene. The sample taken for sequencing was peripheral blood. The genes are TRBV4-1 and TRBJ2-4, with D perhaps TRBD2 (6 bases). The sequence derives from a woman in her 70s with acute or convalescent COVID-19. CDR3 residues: CASSQGAGLSNIQYF. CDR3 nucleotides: TGCGCCAGCAGCCAAGGTGCGGGGTTGTCCAACATTCAGTACTTC.